This TCR beta chain is drawn from a study of CD8 T cells in ankylosing spondylitis. Trimming stripped 1 base from V and 6 bases from J, with 7 bases between. The CDR3 sequence is 13 residues long. Germline CDR1 and CDR2: LGHNA and YNFKEQ. Findings of the study overall: Earlier reports found some motif variants in synovial fluid and blood in reactive arthritis. Reportedly, matched ankylosing spondylitis synovial fluid was significantly enriched for disease-linked clones.

This clonotype came up many times. Its matching antigen is unknown. Quantitative 5'-RACE with molecular barcodes was used to make the TCR beta libraries. TCRdb re-derived calls from the 5' RACE reads in MiXCR, one entry per CDR3 protein. The table has 350,000 or so distinct CDR3 sequences, around 10% seen once. Sequencing used blood, either unsorted or a sorted T cell fraction (not recorded which). This rearrangement joins TRBV4-2 to TRBJ1-5; D is unclear. This clonotype originated in a female donor with ankylosing spondylitis or in good health (not recorded which). For the CDR3, the DNA is TGTGCCAGCAGCCAAGTAAGCGGTCAGCCCCAGCATTTT. Protein: CASSQVSGQPQHF.